Listed here is a single TCR beta chain. The CDR3 covers 15 residues. Per germline, CDR1 LNHDA and CDR2 SQIVND (reference sequence). V was pared by 5 bases and J by 9 bases, with 12 bases of the junction left unmatched. This specimen belongs to a study of control samples from healthy donors and cancer patients. Profiled with immunoSEQ multiplex PCR; TCRdb holds only in-frame clones, not every one. Here the sample spans 150,000 or so clones, just under 95% being singletons. Sequencing was carried out using blood. The V and J genes are TRBV19 and TRBJ2-1; 8 bases map to TRBD1. This clonotype was obtained from a woman aged 55-69 years in good health. The CDR3 region has the DNA TGTGCCAGTAGTGAACATCGACAGGGGAACGCTGAGCAGTTCTTC. It is translated as CASSEHRQGNAEQFF. Together with reference TRBV19 and TRBJ2-1, the CDR3 gives the full variable domain: DGGITQSPKYLFRKEGQNVTLSCEQNLNHDAMYWYRQDPGQGLRLIYYSQIVNDFQKGDIAEGYSVSREKKESFPLTVTSAQKNPTAFYLCASSEHRQGNAEQFFGPGTRLTVL.